The 6 T cell receptor beta chains reported below all come from one sample, sequenced in a study of control samples from healthy donors and cancer patients. Assay used: immunoSEQ multiplex PCR; TCRdb lists only in-frame clones, some missing. This sample carries around 100,000 clones, 90% of them seen once, and the ten largest clones take 3% to 4.5%. Material: blood. The receptors shown here come from a woman aged 18-29 years in good health.

The chain uses TRBV6-1 and TRBJ1-1; the D gene is possibly TRBD1 (6 bases). The germline CDR1 and CDR2 sequences are MNHNS and SASEGT. The CDR3 loop spans 15 amino acids. Trimming took off 2 bases at V and 1 base at J, with 11 bases between the two ends. The CDR3 sequence is CASSERSRGNTEAFF. CDR3 coding DNA: TGTGCCAGCAGTGAAAGGAGCAGGGGGAACACTGAAGCTTTCTTT.

V gene TRBV20-1 combines with J gene TRBJ1-6, with no clear D. The CDR3 is 11 amino acids. Germline V lookup: CDR1 DFQATT, CDR2 SNEGSKA (reference sequence). The V end was cut by 5 bases, the J end by 8 bases, with 7 bases between. The CDR3 protein is CSALRDSPLHF. CDR3 nucleotide sequence: TGCAGTGCTTTGAGAGATTCACCCCTCCACTTT.

The rearrangement links TRBV6-5 to TRBJ2-7, with D possibly matching TRBD2 (6 bases). The CDR3 sequence is 15 residues long. The germline V and J ends were trimmed by 3 bases and 6 bases, with 18 bases remaining between them. Germline V gene sequence: CDR1 MNHEY, CDR2 SVGAGI. CDR3 DNA: TGTGCCAGCAGTTATTTTTCGGGGGAGGTGGGCGAGCAGTACTTC. Protein: CASSYFSGEVGEQYF.

The chain links TRBV6-1 to TRBJ1-1; D unresolved. Germline CDR1 and CDR2: MNHNS and SASEGT. V dropped 1 base and J dropped 1 base, with 7 bases sitting between them. The CDR3 sequence is 14 residues long. As DNA, the CDR3 is TGTGCCAGCAGTGAAGTTGAGGCGAACACTGAAGCTTTCTTT. Its protein product is CASSEVEANTEAFF.

The J gene is TRBJ1-5, the V gene TRBV3-1 (or the pseudogene TRBV3-2); TRBD1 might be the D (5 bases). CDR1 is LGHDT and CDR2 is YNNKEL in the germline V gene (reference sequence). The length of the CDR3 is 17 residues. Trimming shortened V by 0 bases and J by 2 bases, and 14 bases separated the two germline ends. The CDR3 is CASSQDHSGKGNQPQHF. The CDR3 DNA reads as TGTGCCAGCAGCCAAGATCATTCAGGGAAGGGCAATCAGCCCCAGCATTTT.

This chain connects TRBV5-6 to TRBJ1-2; 8 nucleotides agree with TRBD1. Germline values: CDR1 SGHDT, CDR2 YYEEEE. The V gene end was trimmed by 4 bases and the J gene end by 4 bases; junction bases not matched to a gene: 12. The CDR3 loop spans 16 amino acids. The CDR3 bases are TGTGCCAGCAGCCCACTCGACAGGGGCTCAATCTATGGCTACACCTTC. This codes for CASSPLDRGSIYGYTF.